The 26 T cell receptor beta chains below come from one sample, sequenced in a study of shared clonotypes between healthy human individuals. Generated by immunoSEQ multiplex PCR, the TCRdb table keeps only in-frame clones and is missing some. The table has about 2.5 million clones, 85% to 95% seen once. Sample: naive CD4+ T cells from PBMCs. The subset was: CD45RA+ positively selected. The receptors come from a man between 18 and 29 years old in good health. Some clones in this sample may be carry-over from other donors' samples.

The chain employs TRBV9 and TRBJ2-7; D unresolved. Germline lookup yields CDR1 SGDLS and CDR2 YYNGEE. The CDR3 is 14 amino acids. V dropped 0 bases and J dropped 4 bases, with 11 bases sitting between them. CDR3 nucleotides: TGTGCCAGCAGCGTAGCGGCAGGTAATTACGAGCAGTACTTC. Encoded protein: CASSVAAGNYEQYF.

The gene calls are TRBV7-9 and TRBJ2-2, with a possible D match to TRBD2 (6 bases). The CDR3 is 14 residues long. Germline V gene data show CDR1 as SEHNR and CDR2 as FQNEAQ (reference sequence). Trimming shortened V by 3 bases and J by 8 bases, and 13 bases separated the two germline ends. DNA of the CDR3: TGTGCCAGCAGCTTCAGTTCGGGAGCAGGGGAGCTGTTTTTT. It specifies CASSFSSGAGELFF.

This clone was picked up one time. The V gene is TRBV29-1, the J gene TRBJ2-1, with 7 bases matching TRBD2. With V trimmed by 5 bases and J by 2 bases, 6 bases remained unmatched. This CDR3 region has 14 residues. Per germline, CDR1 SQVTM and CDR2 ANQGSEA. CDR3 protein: CSVLGLAAYNEQFF. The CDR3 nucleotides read TGCAGCGTTCTCGGCCTAGCGGCCTACAATGAGCAGTTCTTC.

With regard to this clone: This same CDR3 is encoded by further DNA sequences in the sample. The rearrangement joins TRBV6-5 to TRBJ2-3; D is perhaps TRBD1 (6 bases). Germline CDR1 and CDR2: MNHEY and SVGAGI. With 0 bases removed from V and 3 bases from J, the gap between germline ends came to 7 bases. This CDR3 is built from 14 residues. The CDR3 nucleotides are TGTGCCAGCAGTTACTCGAGGGGGACAGATACGCAGTATTTT. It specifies CASSYSRGTDTQYF.

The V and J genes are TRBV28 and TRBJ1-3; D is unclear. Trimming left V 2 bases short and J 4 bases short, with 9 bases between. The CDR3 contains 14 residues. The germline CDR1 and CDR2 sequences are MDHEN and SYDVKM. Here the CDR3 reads CASSLPGGGNTIYF. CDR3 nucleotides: TGTGCCAGCAGTTTACCGGGTGGGGGAAACACCATATATTTT.

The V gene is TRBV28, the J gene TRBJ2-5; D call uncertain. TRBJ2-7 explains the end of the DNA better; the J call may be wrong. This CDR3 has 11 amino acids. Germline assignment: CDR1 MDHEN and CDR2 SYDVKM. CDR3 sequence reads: CASEGNHEQYF. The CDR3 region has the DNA TGTGCCAGCGAAGGGAACCACGAGCAGTACTTC.

The CDR3: CATSRVQGTRGNTGELFF. CDR3 DNA: TGTGCCACCAGCAGAGTGCAGGGCACTAGGGGGAACACCGGGGAGCTGTTTTTT. The V call is TRBV15, the J call TRBJ2-2; D might be TRBD1 or TRBD2, each matching 5 bases. Germline V gives CDR1 LNHNV, CDR2 YYDKDF (reference sequence). The V end was cut by 1 base, the J end by 1 base, with 16 bases between. This CDR3 comprises 18 residues.

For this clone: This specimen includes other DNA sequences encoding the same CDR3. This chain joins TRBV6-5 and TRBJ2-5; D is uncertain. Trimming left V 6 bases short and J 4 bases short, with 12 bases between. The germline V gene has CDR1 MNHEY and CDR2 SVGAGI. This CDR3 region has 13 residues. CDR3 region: CASSRALGETQYF. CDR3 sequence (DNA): TGTGCCAGCAGCCGGGCCCTAGGAGAGACCCAGTACTTC.

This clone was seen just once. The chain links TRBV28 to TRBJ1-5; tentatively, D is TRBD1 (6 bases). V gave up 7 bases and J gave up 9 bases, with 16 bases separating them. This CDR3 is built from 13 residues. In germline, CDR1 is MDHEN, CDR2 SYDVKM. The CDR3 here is CASTLGRGGPQHF. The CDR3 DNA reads TGTGCCAGCACCCTTGGGAGGGGGGGGCCCCAGCATTTT.

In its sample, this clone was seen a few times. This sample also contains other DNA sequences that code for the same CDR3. As DNA, the CDR3 is TGTGCCAGCAGTGTCTACAATGAGCAGTTCTTC. Translation gives CASSVYNEQFF. The V gene is TRBV2, the J gene TRBJ2-1; no clear D. V was pared by 4 bases and J by 3 bases, with 1 base between. The CDR3 has 11 amino acids. Looked up from germline, CDR1 is SNHLY and CDR2 is FYNNEI.

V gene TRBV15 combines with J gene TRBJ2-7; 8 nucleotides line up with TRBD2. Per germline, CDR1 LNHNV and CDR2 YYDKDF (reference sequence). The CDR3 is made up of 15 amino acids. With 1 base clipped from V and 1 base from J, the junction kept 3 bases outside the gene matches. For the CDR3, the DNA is TGTGCCACCAGCAGAGTGCTAGCGGGTTCCTACGAGCAGTACTTC. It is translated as CATSRVLAGSYEQYF.

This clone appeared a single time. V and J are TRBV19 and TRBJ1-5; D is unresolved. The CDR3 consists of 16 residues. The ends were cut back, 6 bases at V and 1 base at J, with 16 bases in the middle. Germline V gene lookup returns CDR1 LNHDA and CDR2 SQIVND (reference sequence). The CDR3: CASRRERAGSNQPQHF. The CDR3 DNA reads TGTGCCAGTAGGCGTGAACGAGCTGGGAGCAATCAGCCCCAGCATTTT.

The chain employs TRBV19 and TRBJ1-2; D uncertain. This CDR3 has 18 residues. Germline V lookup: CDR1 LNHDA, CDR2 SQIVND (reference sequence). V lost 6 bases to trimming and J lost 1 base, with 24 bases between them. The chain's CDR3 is CASRAGAAQSPINYGYTF. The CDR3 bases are TGTGCCAGTAGGGCTGGAGCCGCCCAATCTCCCATTAACTATGGCTACACCTTC.

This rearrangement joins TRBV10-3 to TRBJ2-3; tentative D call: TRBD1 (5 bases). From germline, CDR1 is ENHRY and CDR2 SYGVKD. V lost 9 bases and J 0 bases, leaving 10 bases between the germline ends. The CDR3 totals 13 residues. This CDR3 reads CAIQDSSTDTQYF. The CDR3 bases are TGTGCCATACAGGATTCTAGCACAGATACGCAGTATTTT.

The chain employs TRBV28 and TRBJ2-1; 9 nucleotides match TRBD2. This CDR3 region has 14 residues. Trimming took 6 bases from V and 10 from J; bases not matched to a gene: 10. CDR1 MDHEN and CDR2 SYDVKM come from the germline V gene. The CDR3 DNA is TGTGCCAGCAGCCCAGCGGGAGGCTCCCCGGAGCAGTTCTTC. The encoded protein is CASSPAGGSPEQFF.

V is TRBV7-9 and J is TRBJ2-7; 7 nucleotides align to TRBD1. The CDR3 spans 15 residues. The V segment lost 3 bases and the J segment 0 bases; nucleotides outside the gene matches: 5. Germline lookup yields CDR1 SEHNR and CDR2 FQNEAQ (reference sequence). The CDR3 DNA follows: TGTGCCAGCAGCTTCCGGGACAGCTCCTCCTACGAGCAGTACTTC. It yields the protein CASSFRDSSSYEQYF.

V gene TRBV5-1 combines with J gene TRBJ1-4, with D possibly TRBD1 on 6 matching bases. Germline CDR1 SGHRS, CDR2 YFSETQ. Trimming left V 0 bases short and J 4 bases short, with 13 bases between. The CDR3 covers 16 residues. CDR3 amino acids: CASSLDPTGLNEKLFF. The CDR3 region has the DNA TGCGCCAGCAGCTTGGACCCGACAGGTCTTAATGAAAAACTGTTTTTT.

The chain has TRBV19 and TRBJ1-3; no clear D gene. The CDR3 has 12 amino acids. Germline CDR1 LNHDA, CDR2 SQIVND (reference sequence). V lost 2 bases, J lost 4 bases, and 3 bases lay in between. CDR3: CASSIRGNTIYF. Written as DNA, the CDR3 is TGTGCCAGTAGTATAAGAGGAAACACCATATATTTT.

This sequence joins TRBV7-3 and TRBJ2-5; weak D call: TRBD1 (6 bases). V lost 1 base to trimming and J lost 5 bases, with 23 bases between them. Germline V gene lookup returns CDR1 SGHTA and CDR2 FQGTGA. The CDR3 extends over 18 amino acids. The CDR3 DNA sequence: TGTGCCAGCAGCTTAATGCCGATAGGGGGACCTGGGCCGGAGACCCAGTACTTC. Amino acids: CASSLMPIGGPGPETQYF.

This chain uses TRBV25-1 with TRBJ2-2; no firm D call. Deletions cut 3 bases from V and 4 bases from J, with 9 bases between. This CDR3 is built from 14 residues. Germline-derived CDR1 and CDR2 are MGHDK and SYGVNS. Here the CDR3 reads CASSEKQSTGELFF. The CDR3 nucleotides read TGTGCCAGCAGTGAGAAGCAATCCACCGGGGAGCTGTTTTTT.

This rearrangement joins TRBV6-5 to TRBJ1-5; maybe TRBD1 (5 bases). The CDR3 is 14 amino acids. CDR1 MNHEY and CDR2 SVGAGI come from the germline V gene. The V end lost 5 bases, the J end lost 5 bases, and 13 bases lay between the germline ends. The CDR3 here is CASSPQATHQPQHF. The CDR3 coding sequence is TGTGCCAGCAGTCCACAGGCAACCCATCAGCCCCAGCATTTT.

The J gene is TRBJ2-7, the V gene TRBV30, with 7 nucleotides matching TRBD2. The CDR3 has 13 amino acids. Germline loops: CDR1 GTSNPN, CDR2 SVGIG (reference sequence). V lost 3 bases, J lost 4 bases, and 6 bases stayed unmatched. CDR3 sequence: CAWRSAGAYEQYF. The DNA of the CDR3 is TGTGCCTGGAGGTCGGCGGGAGCGTACGAGCAGTACTTC.

CDR3 sequence reads: CASSPRTNQPQHF. CDR3 coding DNA: TGTGCCAGCAGCCCCAGAACTAATCAGCCCCAGCATTTT. This chain joins TRBV7-9 and TRBJ1-5; D is unclear. Germline CDR1 SEHNR, CDR2 FQNEAQ (reference sequence). V was shortened by 5 bases and J by 4 bases, with 9 bases between the two germline ends. The CDR3 consists of 13 residues.

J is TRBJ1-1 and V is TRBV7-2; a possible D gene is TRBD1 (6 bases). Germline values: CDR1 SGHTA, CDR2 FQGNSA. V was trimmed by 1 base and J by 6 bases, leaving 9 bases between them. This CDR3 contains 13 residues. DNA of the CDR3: TGTGCCAGCAGCTTAGGGGGGGCCCCTGAAGCTTTCTTT. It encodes CASSLGGAPEAFF. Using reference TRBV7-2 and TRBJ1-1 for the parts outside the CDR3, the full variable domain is GAGVSQSPSNKVTEKGKDVELRCDPISGHTALYWYRQSLGQGLEFLIYFQGNSAPDKSGLPSDRFSAERTGGSVSTLTIQRTQQEDSAVYLCASSLGGAPEAFFGQGTRLTVV.

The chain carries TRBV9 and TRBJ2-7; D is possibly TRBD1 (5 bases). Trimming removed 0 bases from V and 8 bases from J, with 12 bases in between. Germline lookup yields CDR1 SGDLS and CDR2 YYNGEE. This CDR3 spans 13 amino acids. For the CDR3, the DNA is TGTGCCAGCAGCGTAGAAGGGGATAGCCAGCAGTACTTC. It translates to CASSVEGDSQQYF.

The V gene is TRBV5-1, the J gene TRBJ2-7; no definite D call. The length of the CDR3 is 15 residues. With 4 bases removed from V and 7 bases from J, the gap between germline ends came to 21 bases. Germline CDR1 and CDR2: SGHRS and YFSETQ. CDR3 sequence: CASSALSQPPWEQYF. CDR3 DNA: TGCGCCAGCAGCGCCCTATCCCAGCCCCCTTGGGAGCAGTACTTC.